This record looks at one TCR beta chain sequence and its context. This record belongs to a study of blood T cell repertoires in COVID-19. Enrollees, about 18 to 89 years old, lived in 24 US areas. Cohort assignment relied on participant-reported clinical history. The germline V gene has CDR1 SGHTA and CDR2 FQGNSA. The germline V and J ends were trimmed by 4 bases and 0 bases, with 12 bases remaining between them. The CDR3 is 15 residues long. This table comes from immunoSEQ multiplex PCR, and its TCRdb copy is limited to in-frame clones, with some not included. The sample includes more than 150,000 clones, about 80% seen only once; the top ten take 13% to 15%.

This chain links TRBV7-2 with TRBJ1-1, with D unclear. The TCR comes from a man in his sixties who had been exposed to COVID-19. The sequencing input was PBMCs or T cells enriched from blood (not recorded which). In DNA, the CDR3 is TGTGCCAGCAGCTCGATCAGAGGGTTGAACACTGAAGCTTTCTTT. Translated, it gives CASSSIRGLNTEAFF.